The clone carrying this T cell receptor beta chain was counted only a few times. This entry is derived from a study of patients and donors after allogeneic stem cell transplantation. Using its own MiXCR run on the RT-PCR reads, TCRdb lists one record per CDR3 protein. The sample lists 920,000 or so distinct CDR3 sequences; roughly 18% were seen once. This CDR3 is built from 14 residues. J lost 5 bases, V lost 5 bases, and 8 bases had no gene match. Germline lookup yields CDR1 SGHKS and CDR2 YYEKEE (reference sequence). The sample comprised blood, either unsorted or a sorted T cell fraction (not recorded which). The J gene is TRBJ2-3, the V gene TRBV5-5, with 7 bases that match TRBD1. The sequence came from a human donor who was either an allogeneic HSCT recipient or a stem cell or donor lymphocyte infusion donor (not recorded which). It is not recorded whose cells these are; they may come from a transplant donor. CDR3 nucleotides: TGTGCCAGCAGTTCCGGGACAGTGATAGATACGCAGTATTTT. Residues: CASSSGTVIDTQYF. Complete variable domain (other parts from reference TRBV5-5 and TRBJ2-3): DAGVTQSPTHLIKTRGQQVTLRCSPISGHKSVSWYQQVLGQGPQFIFQYYEKEERGRGNFPDRFSARQFPNYSSELNVNALLLGDSALYLCASSSGTVIDTQYFGPGTRLTVL.